The sequence of this TCR beta chain was determined in a study of T-cell reconstitution after alpha-beta-depleted transplantation in children. This clonotype was detected many times. Its matching antigen is unknown. V shed 0 bases and J shed 6 bases, with 11 bases lying between them. Germline V gene lookup returns CDR1 SQVTM and CDR2 ANQGSEA. The CDR3 loop spans 13 amino acids. The TCRbeta library incorporated unique molecular identifiers. TCRdb ran MiXCR on the PCR reads and lists one entry per CDR3 protein. Of approximately 300,000 distinct CDR3 sequences in the sample, almost 8% were seen once. Notes on the study in general: Hyperexpanded clones declined; after one year, newly produced T cells mostly supplied diversity. In some patients, recipient T cells and intrathymic progenitors surviving conditioning explained high day-60 diversity. The origin of alpha-beta T cells about two months after transplant was reportedly several hundred expanded graft clones.

The receptor was derived from a female patient aged 2-15 years who had a stem cell transplant for Fanconi anemia, so the T cells may come from the graft donor. The chain has TRBV29-1 and TRBJ1-1; D not resolved. The sequences come from peripheral blood, collected 360 days after TCRalphabeta/CD19-depleted stem cell transplant. The CDR3 is CSVEDQAGAEAFF. CDR3 coding DNA: TGCAGCGTTGAAGATCAGGCCGGGGCTGAAGCTTTCTTT.